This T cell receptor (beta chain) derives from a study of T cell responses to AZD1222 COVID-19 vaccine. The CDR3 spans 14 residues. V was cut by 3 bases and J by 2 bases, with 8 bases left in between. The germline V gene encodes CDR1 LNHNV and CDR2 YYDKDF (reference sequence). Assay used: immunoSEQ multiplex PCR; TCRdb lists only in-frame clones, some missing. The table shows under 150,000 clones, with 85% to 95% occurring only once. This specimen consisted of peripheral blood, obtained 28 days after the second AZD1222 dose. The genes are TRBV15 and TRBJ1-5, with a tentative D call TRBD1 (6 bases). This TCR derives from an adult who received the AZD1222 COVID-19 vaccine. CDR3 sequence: CATSSHRGNQPQHF. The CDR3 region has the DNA TGTGCCACCAGCAGCCACAGGGGCAATCAGCCCCAGCATTTT.